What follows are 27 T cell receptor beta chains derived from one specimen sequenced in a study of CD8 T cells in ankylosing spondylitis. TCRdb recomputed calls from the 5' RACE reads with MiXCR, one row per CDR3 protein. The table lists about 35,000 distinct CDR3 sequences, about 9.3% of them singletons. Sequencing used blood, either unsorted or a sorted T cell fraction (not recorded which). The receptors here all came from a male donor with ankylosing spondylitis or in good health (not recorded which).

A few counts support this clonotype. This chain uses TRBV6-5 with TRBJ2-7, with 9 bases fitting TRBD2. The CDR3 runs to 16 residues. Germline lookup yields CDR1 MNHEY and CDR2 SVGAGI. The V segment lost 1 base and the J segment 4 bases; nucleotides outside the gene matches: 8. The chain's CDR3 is CASSYWGSGSMYEQYF. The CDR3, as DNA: TGTGCCAGCAGTTACTGGGGTAGCGGGAGTATGTACGAGCAGTACTTC.

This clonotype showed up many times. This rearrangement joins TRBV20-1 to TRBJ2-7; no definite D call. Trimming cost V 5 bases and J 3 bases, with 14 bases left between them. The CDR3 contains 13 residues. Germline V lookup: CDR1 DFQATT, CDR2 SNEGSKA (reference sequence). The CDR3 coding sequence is TGCAGTGCTCCTAAAGGAAAGGGCTACGAGCAGTACTTC. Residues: CSAPKGKGYEQYF.

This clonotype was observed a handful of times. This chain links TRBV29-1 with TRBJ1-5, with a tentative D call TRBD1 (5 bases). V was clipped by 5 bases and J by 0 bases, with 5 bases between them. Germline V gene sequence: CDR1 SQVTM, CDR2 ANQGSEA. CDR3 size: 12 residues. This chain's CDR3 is CSVQGSNQPQHF. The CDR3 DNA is TGCAGCGTTCAGGGTAGCAATCAGCCCCAGCATTTT.

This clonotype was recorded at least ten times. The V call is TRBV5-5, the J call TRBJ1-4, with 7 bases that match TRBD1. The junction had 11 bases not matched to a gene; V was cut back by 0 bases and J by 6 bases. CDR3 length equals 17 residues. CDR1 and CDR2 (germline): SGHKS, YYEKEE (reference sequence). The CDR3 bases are TGTGCCAGCAGCTTGGCCGAGACAGGGCGAGGAGATGAAAAACTGTTTTTT. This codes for CASSLAETGRGDEKLFF.

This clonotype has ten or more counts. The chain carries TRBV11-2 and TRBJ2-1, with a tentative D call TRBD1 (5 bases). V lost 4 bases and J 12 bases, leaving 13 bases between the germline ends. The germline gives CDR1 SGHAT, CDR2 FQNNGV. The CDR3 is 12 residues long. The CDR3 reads CASSSKGFGQFF. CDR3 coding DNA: TGTGCCAGCAGCTCCAAGGGGTTTGGGCAGTTCTTC.

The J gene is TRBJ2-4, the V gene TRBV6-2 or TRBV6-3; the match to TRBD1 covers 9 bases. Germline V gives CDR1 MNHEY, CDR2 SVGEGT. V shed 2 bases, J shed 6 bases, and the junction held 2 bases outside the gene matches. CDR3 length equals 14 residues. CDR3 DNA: TGTGCCAGCAGTTACCTACAGGGGGCAAACATTCAGTACTTC. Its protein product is CASSYLQGANIQYF.

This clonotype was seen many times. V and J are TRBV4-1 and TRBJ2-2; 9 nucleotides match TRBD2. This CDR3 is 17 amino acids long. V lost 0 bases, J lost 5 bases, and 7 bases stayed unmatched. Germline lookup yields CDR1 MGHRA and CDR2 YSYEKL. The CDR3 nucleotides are TGCGCCAGCAGCCAAGATCTCCGACTAGCGGCTACCGGGGAGCTGTTTTTT. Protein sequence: CASSQDLRLAATGELFF.

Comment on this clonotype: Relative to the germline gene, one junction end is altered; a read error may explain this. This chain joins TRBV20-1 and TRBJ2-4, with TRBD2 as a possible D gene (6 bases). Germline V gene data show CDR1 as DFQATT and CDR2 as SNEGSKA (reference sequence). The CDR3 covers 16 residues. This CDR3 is CSAGEGRGLAKNIQYF. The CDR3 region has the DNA TGCAGTGCTGGAGAGGGGCGGGGTCTAGCCAAAAACATTCAGTACTTC.

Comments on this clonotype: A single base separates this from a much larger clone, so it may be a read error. DNA of the CDR3: TGTGCCAGCTCACGAGATTCGGGGGAAAAACTGTTTTTT. Its protein is CASSRDSGEKLFF. The chain is built from TRBV18 and TRBJ1-4; D not certain. Trimming removed 4 bases at V and 8 bases at J, with 11 bases between. Looked up from germline, CDR1 is KGHSH and CDR2 is LQKENI. This CDR3 region has 13 residues.

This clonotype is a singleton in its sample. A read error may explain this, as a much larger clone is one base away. DNA of the CDR3: TGTGTCAGCAGCCCTGGGAGCGTCGCTTACTACGAGCAGTACTTC. It translates to CVSSPGSVAYYEQYF. The J gene is TRBJ2-7, the V gene TRBV5-6, with TRBD2 as a possible D gene (5 bases). From germline, CDR1 is SGHDT and CDR2 YYEEEE. This CDR3 spans 15 amino acids.

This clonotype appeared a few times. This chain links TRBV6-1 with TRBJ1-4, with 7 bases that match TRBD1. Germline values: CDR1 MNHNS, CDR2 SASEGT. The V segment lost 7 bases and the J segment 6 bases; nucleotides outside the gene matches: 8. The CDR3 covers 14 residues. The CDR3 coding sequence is TGTGCCAGCACTACGGGACAGCCTCATGAAAAACTGTTTTTT. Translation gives CASTTGQPHEKLFF.

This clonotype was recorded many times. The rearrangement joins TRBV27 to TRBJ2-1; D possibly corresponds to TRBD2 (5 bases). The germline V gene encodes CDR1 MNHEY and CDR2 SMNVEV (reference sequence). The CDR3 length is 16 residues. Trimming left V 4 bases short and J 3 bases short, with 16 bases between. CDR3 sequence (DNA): TGTGCCAGCAGTTCCCCAAGCGGAGCCCACTACAATGAGCAGTTCTTC. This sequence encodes CASSSPSGAHYNEQFF.

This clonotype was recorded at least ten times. As DNA, the CDR3 is TGTGCCAGCAGCTTAGAGATGGAGCAGTACTTC. Translated, it gives CASSLEMEQYF. The chain employs TRBV7-2 and TRBJ2-7; no clear D gene. CDR3 size: 11 residues. V lost 1 base to trimming and J lost 7 bases, with 5 bases between them. Germline V gene sequence: CDR1 SGHTA, CDR2 FQGNSA.

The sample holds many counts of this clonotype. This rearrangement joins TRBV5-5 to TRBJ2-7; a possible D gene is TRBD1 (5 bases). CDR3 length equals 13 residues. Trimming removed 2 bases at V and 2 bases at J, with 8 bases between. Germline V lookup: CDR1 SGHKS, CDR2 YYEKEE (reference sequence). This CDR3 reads CASSFLGAYEQYF. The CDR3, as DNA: TGTGCCAGCAGCTTCCTAGGGGCCTACGAGCAGTACTTC.

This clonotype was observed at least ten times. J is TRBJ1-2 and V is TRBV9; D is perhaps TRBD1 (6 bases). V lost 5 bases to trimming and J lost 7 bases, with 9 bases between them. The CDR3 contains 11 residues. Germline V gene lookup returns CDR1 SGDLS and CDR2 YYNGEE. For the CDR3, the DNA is TGTGCCAGCAGGGGGGCGCCTGGCTACACCTTC. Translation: CASRGAPGYTF.

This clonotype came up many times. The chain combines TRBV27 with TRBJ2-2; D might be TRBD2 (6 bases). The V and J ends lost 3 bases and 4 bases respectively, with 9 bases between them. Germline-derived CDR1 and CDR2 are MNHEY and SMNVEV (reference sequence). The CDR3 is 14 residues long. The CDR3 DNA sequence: TGTGCCAGCAGTTTGGGACTGACCACCGGGGAGCTGTTTTTT. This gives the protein CASSLGLTTGELFF.

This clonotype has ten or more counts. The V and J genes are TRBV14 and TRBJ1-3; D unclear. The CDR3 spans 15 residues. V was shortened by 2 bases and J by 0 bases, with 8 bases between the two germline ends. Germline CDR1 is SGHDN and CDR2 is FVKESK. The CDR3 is CASSQKLTSGNTIYF. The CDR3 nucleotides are TGTGCCAGCAGCCAAAAACTGACCTCTGGAAACACCATATATTTT.

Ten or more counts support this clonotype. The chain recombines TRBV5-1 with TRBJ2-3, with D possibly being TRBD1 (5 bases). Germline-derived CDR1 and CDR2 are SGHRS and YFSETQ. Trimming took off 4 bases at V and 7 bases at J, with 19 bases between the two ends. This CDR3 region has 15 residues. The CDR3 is CASSGTGDRANTQYF. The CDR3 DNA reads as TGCGCCAGCAGCGGAACAGGCGACCGGGCCAATACGCAGTATTTT.

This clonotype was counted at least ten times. The CDR3 nucleotides read TGCAGTGCTAGTAAAGGGGCTGGGGGAGAGACCCAGTACTTC. Translation: CSASKGAGGETQYF. The chain is built from TRBV20-1 and TRBJ2-5; TRBD1 or TRBD2 may be the D gene (5 bases each). CDR1 is DFQATT and CDR2 is SNEGSKA in the germline V gene (reference sequence). The CDR3 has 14 residues. V was shortened by 3 bases and J by 4 bases, with 15 bases between the two germline ends.

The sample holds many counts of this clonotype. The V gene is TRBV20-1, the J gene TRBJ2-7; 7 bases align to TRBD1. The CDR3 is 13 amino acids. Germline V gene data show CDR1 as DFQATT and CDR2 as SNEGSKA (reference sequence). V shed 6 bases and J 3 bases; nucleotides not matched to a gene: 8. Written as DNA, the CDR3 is TGCAGTGCCCCGAAACAGGGGAACTACGAGCAGTACTTC. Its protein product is CSAPKQGNYEQYF.

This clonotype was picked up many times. CDR3 DNA: TGCAGTGCACCAGCGGGAGGGGCCGGGGAGCTGTTTTTT. Its translation is CSAPAGGAGELFF. The chain combines TRBV20-1 with TRBJ2-2, with 10 bases lining up with TRBD2. This CDR3 is 13 amino acids long. V was pared by 6 bases and J by 6 bases, with 4 bases of the junction left unmatched. The germline V gene has CDR1 DFQATT and CDR2 SNEGSKA (reference sequence).

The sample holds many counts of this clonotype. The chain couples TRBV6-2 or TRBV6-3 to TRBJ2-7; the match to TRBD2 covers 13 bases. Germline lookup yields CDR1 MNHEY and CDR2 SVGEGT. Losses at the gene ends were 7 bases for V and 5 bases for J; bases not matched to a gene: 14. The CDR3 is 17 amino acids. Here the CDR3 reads CASMPGVTGLAGDEQYF. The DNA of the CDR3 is TGTGCCAGCATGCCTGGGGTTACCGGACTAGCGGGAGACGAGCAGTACTTC.

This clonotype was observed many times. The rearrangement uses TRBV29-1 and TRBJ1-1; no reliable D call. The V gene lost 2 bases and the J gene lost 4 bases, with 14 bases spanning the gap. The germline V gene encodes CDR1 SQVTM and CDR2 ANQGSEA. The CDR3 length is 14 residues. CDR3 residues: CSVEKPSRSTEAFF. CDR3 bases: TGCAGCGTTGAAAAGCCCAGCCGGAGCACTGAAGCTTTCTTT.

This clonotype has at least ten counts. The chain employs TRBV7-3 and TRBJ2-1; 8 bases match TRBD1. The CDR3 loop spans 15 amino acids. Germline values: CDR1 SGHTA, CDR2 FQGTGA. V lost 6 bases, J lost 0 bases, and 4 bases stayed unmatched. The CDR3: CASRGQASSYNEQFF. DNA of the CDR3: TGTGCCAGCAGGGGACAGGCCAGCTCCTACAATGAGCAGTTCTTC.

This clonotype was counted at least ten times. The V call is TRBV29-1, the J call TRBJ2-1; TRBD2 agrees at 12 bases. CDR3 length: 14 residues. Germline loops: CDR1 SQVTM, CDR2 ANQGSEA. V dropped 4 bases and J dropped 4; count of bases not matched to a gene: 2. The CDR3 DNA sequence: TGCAGCGTTGGTGGACTAGCGGGATACAATGAGCAGTTCTTC. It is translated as CSVGGLAGYNEQFF.

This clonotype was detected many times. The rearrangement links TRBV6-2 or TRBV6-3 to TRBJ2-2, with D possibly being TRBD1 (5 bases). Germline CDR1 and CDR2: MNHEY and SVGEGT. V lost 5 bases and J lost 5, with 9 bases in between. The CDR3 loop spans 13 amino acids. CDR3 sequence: CASSQTETGELFF. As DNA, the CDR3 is TGTGCCAGCAGTCAGACAGAGACCGGGGAGCTGTTTTTT.

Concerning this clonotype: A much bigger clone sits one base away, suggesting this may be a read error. CDR3 DNA: TGTGCCACCAGTTTAGCGGGGCTCATCACAGATACGCAGTATTTT. As protein: CATSLAGLITDTQYF. The chain has TRBV12-3 or TRBV12-4 and TRBJ2-3, with TRBD2 matching over 8 bases. This CDR3 has 15 amino acids.